This TCR beta chain was captured by sequencing in a study of early T cells in non-severe SARS-CoV-2 infection (dated by TCRdb to 2020 to 2022). Concerning the study at large: Because TCR sequencing was done on bulk RNA from unsorted whole blood, the alpha and beta chains could not be paired.

The receptor library was made with 5' RACE. Instrument used: NextSeq 500. In the TCR library protocol, unique molecular identifiers were attached to individual cDNA molecules to correct for PCR bias and sequencing error. TCR alpha and beta chains were both sequenced, and the abundances of alpha and beta sequences in each sample were closely correlated with each other. The paper's processing steps were these. Decombinator V4 was used to perform V gene, J gene and CDR3 annotation of TCR sequences. TCRs were defined as expanded if a significant change between any two time points was detected under a Poisson model with p below 0.0001. Abundances of TCRs were expressed as counts per million after normalisation to the total number of TCRs sequenced in each sample. TRAV1-2 paired with TRAJ12, TRAJ20 or TRAJ33 defined MAIT TCRs, while TRAV10 paired with TRAJ18 defined iNKT TCRs. A search of VDJdb, accessed on 1 November 2021, was run for TCRs annotated to CMV, EBV and SARS-CoV-2, with TCRs annotated for multiple antigens excluded. TCRdb cleaned the public reads at Q25 with fastp, built clones with MiXCR and kept in-frame beta chains. Rows are combined by CDR3 protein, so each entry shows the most common genes and DNA. Here the V and J calls rest on TCRdb's processing, not on the authors' analysis. For this sample there are 66,000 or so distinct CDR3 sequences; roughly 13% appear just once. The ten largest clones add up to almost 8.5% of the sample.

The investigation overall reported the following: VDJdb matching was skewed toward anti-spike CD8 responses and likely underestimated virus-specific expansions by missing private and CD4 specificities.

Notes on this clonotype: Its antigen specificity is not known. It has no much larger one-base neighbor in the sample; base qualities were not kept.

The study was a case-control design nested within a healthcare worker cohort in London, UK, with weekly nasopharyngeal swab PCR tests and blood sampling. Healthcare workers were enrolled in the week of the UK lockdown, from 23 to 31 March 2020, and were followed every week for up to roughly 15 weeks. V drops 3 bases and J drops 3 bases, leaving 18 bases in between. Sequences MDHEN (CDR1) and SYDVKM (CDR2) are obtained from the germline V gene. The CDR3 goes from the cysteine to the phenylalanine over 16 residues. Only the CDR3 DNA stays, 48 bases, in frame from base 1. The chain employs TRBV28 and TRBJ2-7, with the D gene too uncertain to name. Sequencing was done on a sample of whole blood. This TCR derives from an adult who was a healthcare worker with PCR-confirmed SARS-CoV-2 infection or an uninfected control (not recorded which). The CDR3 region has the sequence CASSLSGYPQIYEQYF. The nucleotide sequence is given as TGTGCCAGCAGTTTGAGTGGTTATCCCCAAATCTACGAGCAGTACTTC.